This TCR beta chain was recovered during a study of regulatory T cells in long-lasting Graves disease. Library construction for TCR beta used iRepertoire HTBI primers and Arm-PCR of CDR3 regions. TCRdb reanalysed the multiplex PCR reads using MiXCR and keeps one entry per CDR3 protein. The sample has a few hundred thousand distinct CDR3 sequences, 16% seen once. Study findings and constraints: Persistent Graves' cases showed lower TCR diversity than newly diagnosed cases. Favored usage of TRBV28, TRBJ1-2 and TRBJ2-5 was recorded in persistent disease.

Noted time point: newly diagnosed GD, antithyroid drugs for less than 3 months. There was RNA extracted from PBMCs, and the TCR library was made from it. Diagnosing Graves' disease relied on the American Thyroid Association guidelines. CDR3 size: 16 residues. Trimming removed 1 base at V and 2 bases at J, with 14 bases between. Germline CDR1 and CDR2: SGHRS and YFSETQ. This clonotype was detected ten times or more. Its antigen is undetermined. This same sample was also taken into another study, of T cells in Graves' hyperthyroidism and ophthalmopathy. From that report: Graves' hyperthyroidism showing no ophthalmopathy progression within 18 months was considered stable.

The chain recombines TRBV5-1 with TRBJ2-3, with D perhaps TRBD1 (6 bases). This TCR was sampled from a man between 40 and 49 years old with Graves disease. Sequences were derived from peripheral blood mononuclear cells (PBMCs), sampled at new diagnosis, from a patient treated with antithyroid drugs. CDR3 bases: TGCGCCAGCAGCTTGCCCCCGACAGGACACACAGATACGCAGTATTTT. Residues: CASSLPPTGHTDTQYF.